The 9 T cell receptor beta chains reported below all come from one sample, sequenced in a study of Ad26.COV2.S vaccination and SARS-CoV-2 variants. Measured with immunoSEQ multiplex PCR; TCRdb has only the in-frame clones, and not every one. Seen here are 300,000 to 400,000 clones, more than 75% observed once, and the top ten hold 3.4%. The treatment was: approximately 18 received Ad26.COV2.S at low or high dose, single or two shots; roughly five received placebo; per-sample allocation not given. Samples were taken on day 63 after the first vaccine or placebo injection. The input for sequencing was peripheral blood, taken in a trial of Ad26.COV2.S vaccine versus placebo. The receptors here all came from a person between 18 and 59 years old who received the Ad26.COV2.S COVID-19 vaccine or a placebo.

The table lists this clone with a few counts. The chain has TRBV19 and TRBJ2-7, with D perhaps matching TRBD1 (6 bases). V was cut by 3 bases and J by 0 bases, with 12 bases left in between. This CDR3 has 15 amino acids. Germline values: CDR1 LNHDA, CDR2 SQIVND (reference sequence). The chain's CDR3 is CASSMGASPSYEQYF. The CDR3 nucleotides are TGTGCCAGTAGTATGGGGGCGTCTCCCTCCTACGAGCAGTACTTC. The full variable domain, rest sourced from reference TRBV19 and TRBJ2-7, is DGGITQSPKYLFRKEGQNVTLSCEQNLNHDAMYWYRQDPGQGLRLIYYSQIVNDFQKGDIAEGYSVSREKKESFPLTVTSAQKNPTAFYLCASSMGASPSYEQYFGPGTRLTVT.

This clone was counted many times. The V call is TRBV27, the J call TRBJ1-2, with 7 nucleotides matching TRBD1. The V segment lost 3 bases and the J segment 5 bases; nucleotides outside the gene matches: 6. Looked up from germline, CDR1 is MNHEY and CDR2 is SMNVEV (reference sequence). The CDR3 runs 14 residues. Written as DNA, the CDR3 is TGTGCCAGCAGTTTGAGGGGGCCCGGGTATGGCTACACCTTC. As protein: CASSLRGPGYGYTF.

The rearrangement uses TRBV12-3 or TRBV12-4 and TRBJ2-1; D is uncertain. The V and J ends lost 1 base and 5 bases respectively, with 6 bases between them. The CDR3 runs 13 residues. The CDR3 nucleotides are TGTGCCAGCAGTTTAGATGCGGACAATGAGCAGTTCTTC. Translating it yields CASSLDADNEQFF.

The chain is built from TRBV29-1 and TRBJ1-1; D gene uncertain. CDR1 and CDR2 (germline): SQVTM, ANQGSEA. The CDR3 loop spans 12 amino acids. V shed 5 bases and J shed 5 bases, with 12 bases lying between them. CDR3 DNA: TGCAGCGTTCGAGCAGGAAGGACTGAAGCTTTCTTT. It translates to CSVRAGRTEAFF.

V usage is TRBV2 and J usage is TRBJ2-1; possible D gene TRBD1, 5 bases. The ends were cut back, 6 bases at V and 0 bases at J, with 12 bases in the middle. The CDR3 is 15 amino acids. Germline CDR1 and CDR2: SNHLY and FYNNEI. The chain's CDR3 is CASRADSSSYNEQFF. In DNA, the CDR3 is TGTGCCAGCAGAGCCGACAGTAGCTCCTACAATGAGCAGTTCTTC.

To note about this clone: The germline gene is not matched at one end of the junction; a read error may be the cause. The CDR3 DNA sequence: TGTACCATCAGTGAGGTTTCCTACGAGCAGTACTTC. Translated, it gives CTISEVSYEQYF. The rearrangement uses TRBV10-3 and TRBJ2-7; D not resolved. Germline V gene sequence: CDR1 ENHRY, CDR2 SYGVKD. The CDR3 loop spans 12 amino acids.

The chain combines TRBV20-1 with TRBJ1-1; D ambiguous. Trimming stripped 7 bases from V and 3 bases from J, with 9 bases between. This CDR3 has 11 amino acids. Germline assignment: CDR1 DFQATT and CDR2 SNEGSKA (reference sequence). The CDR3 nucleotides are TGCAGTGGAAGTTTCGACACTGAAGCTTTCTTT. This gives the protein CSGSFDTEAFF.

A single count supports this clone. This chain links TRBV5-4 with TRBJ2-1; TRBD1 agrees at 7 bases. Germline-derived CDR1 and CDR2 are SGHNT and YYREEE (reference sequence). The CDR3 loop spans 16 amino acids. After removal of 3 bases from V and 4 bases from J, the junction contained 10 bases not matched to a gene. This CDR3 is CASSSGQNFGYNEQFF. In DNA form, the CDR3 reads TGTGCCAGCAGCTCGGGACAGAATTTCGGTTACAATGAGCAGTTCTTC.

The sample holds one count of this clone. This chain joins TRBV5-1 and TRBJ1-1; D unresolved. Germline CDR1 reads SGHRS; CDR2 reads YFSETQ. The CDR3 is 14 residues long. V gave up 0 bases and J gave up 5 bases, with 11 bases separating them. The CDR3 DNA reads TGCGCCAGCAGCTTGGCCCCGGGAGGAACTGAAGCTTTCTTT. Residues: CASSLAPGGTEAFF.